The present entry profiles one TCR beta chain with its context. Source study methods: Productive clonotypes were detectable down to 2.59 x 10-5 frequency. Measured with immunoSEQ multiplex PCR; TCRdb has only the in-frame clones, and not every one. That table supplies the V and J calls and clone size; D and trimming were determined from the DNA. The data contain about 40,000 clones, about four fifths of them singletons. The germline V gene encodes CDR1 ENHRY and CDR2 SYGVKD. V lost 5 bases, J lost 5 bases, and 11 bases lay in between. The CDR3 has 13 amino acids. The source of the sample is a study of STAT5B mutations in CD4+ large granular lymphocyte leukemia. Overall study: Among healthy donors, a particular HLA allele went with more CDR3 'QG' motifs.

Specimen: CD4+ T cells from blood buffy coats. This TCR was recovered from a human donor in good health. The chain joins TRBV10-3 to TRBJ2-3; D ambiguous. Here the CDR3 reads CAISLPSRDTQYF. DNA for the CDR3: TGTGCCATCAGTCTCCCGTCGCGAGATACGCAGTATTTT.